What follows describes a single T cell receptor (beta chain). Its antigen remains undetermined. It has no much larger one-base neighbor in the sample; base qualities were not kept. In the ophthalmopathy patients, disease was moderately to severely active, with a Clinical Activity Score of 3 or more, a NOSPECS grade of 4 or more, and a duration of less than 3 months. Patients with uncontrolled infections, other autoimmune diseases, pregnancy or lactation were excluded. Clinical symptoms, serum thyroxine and TRAb, thyroid ultrasound, and orbital computed tomography formed the basis for the diagnoses. Ficoll-Paque density gradient centrifugation was used to isolate PBMCs from approximately 11 ml of fresh peripheral blood. Total RNA was extracted with Trizol reagent, and quality was checked on an Agilent 2100 Bioanalyzer. Amplification of TCR beta CDR3 regions was carried out from RNA transcripts. The TCR CDR3 was subjected to a first round of RT-PCR using the HTBI primer set and the Qiagen OneStep RT-PCR kit. Libraries were constructed in a second round of multiplex PCR, after which size selection and purification were performed. Libraries were sequenced paired-end with 100 bp reads on an Illumina HiSeq2000. For the original study's pipeline: SOAPnuke was used to process the raw data, throwing out any read that contained adapters or uncalled bases, had a mean Phred below 15, or lacked an exact constant-primer or identifier match. High-quality paired reads were merged with COPE v1.2.5, and unique nucleotide sequences were defined as clonotypes. MiTCR v1.1 was used to align clonotypes to the IMGT TRBV, TRBD and TRBJ reference segments. The analysis was restricted to V-J combinations with a frequency above 0.0001, which together covered about 99% of the repertoires. A TCS score was defined as the ratio of F50 (clonal expansion) to E x V (chaos), with BLOSUM62-based TCRdist applied between CDR3 peptides within each V-J. Welch's t-statistics and random forest reduced roughly 500 V-J features to some 14, which were used in a naive Bayes classifier (R e1071). TCRdb reanalyzed the raw reads on its own, using fastp at Q25 for trimming and MiXCR for clone calling, and kept in-frame beta chains. Each entry merges the rows of one CDR3 protein and shows their most common DNA and genes. TCRdb assigned the V and J calls; the authors' analysis was not used. Here the sample has roughly 400,000 distinct CDR3 sequences; about 14% occur a single time. The leading ten clones occupy approximately 29% of the sample.

The sample is drawn from a study of T cells in Graves' hyperthyroidism and ophthalmopathy (dated by TCRdb to the late 2010s). For the study in its entirety: Peripheral blood samples were taken at the time of initial diagnosis, prior to any treatment. TCR V-J signatures able to tell the groups apart were searched for in a discovery cohort of about a hundred patients, of whom more than 40 had Graves' ophthalmopathy and 55 to 65 had stable Graves' hyperthyroidism. An independent validation cohort of under 20 hyperthyroidism patients and 15 or so patients who later progressed to ophthalmopathy tested prospective prediction of ophthalmopathy. The 95 to 100 discovery patients were divided at random into training and test sets in a 7:3 ratio. In about 6 Graves' hyperthyroidism patients, the study also compared T-cell repertoires from thyroid tissue with T-cell repertoires from blood. Once sampling was done, hyperthyroidism patients were given methimazole at a starting dose of 30 mg daily, whereas ophthalmopathy patients were given high-dose intravenous methylprednisolone. The paper reports TCR Vbeta CDR3 sequencing of roughly 140 peripheral blood samples: 43 ophthalmopathy, some 80 hyperthyroidism and approximately 17 progressor patients. What the work shows at the level of the full study, not this receptor alone: In validation, the model predicted progression to ophthalmopathy a median of around six months before onset, with over 60% sensitivity and roughly 77% specificity. In cross-validation, a model built on a 13 V-J signature told ophthalmopathy apart from stable hyperthyroidism with approximately 90% sensitivity and about 81% specificity, and in testing the same model reached 80%/75%. No statistical method was used to set the sample size in advance, and investigators knew the group allocation. Most expanded thyroid clonotypes (frequency above 0.001) were also detected in blood, a finding suggesting that blood repertoires may reflect thyroid immune responses.

CDR1 and CDR2 are drawn from the germline V gene (reference sequence): DFQATT, SNEGSKA. From the cysteine up to the phenylalanine, the CDR3 has a length of 15 residues. The kept DNA is CDR3 alone, 45 bases in frame from the first base. Trimming takes 6 bases from V and 11 bases from J, and the germline ends sit 23 bases apart. The sample taken for sequencing was blood. The V gene is TRBV20-1 and the J gene is TRBJ1-6; the best D guess is TRBD1, with 5 bases matching. The TCR comes from a man in his fifties with Graves' ophthalmopathy. The DNA is as follows: TGCAGTGCCATTCCACCGGGAAGACAGCCTCCACCCCTCCACTTT. This codes for CSAIPPGRQPPPLHF.